This passage covers 10 T cell receptor beta chains from one sample sequenced in a study of OX40 agonist ivuxolimab in advanced cancers. The table came from immunoSEQ multiplex PCR; TCRdb's copy has only in-frame clones and leaves some out. Of about 52,000 clones in the sample, approximately 95% were seen once. Sequenced here: CD4+ or CD8+ T cells sorted from blood, sampled in a trial of the OX40 agonist ivuxolimab. These receptors were obtained from an adult with an advanced solid tumor such as melanoma, head and neck, liver or kidney cancer.

V usage is TRBV2 and J usage is TRBJ1-6; D ambiguous. The CDR3 sequence is 13 residues long. Germline V gives CDR1 SNHLY, CDR2 FYNNEI. The CDR3 DNA reads as TGTGGGAGAGGGAGCTCCTATAATTCACCCCTCCACTTT. This translates into CGRGSSYNSPLHF.

The chain joins TRBV28 to TRBJ2-7; the match to TRBD2 covers 11 bases. Germline V gives CDR1 MDHEN, CDR2 SYDVKM. V shed 3 bases, J shed 4 bases, and the junction held 8 bases outside the gene matches. This CDR3 contains 16 residues. Here the CDR3 DNA reads TGTGCCAGCAGTTTTACCGGGACTAGCGGCAGATACGAGCAGTACTTC. This translates into CASSFTGTSGRYEQYF. The whole variable domain, filled in from reference TRBV28 and TRBJ2-7, reads DVKVTQSSRYLVKRTGEKVFLECVQDMDHENMFWYRQDPGLGLRLIYFSYDVKMKEKGDIPEGYSVSREKKERFSLILESASTNQTSMYLCASSFTGTSGRYEQYFGPGTRLTVT.

The gene calls are TRBV5-6 and TRBJ2-7; weak D call: TRBD2 (5 bases). Looked up from germline, CDR1 is SGHDT and CDR2 is YYEEEE. With 4 bases removed from V and 7 bases from J, the gap between germline ends came to 18 bases. This CDR3 region has 14 residues. The CDR3 loop reads CASSAPVPGWEQYF. CDR3 nucleotide sequence: TGTGCCAGCAGCGCTCCGGTCCCGGGGTGGGAGCAGTACTTC.

The rearrangement joins TRBV2 to TRBJ2-1; D remains ambiguous. Trimming took 7 bases from V and 0 from J, leaving 13 bases between them. There are 15 residues in the CDR3. The germline CDR1 and CDR2 sequences are SNHLY and FYNNEI. The CDR3 coding sequence is TGTGCCAGCACCCGAGACGGAAGCTCCTACAATGAGCAGTTCTTC. Translating it yields CASTRDGSSYNEQFF.

The gene calls are TRBV29-1 and TRBJ2-7; D possibly uses TRBD1 or TRBD2 (5 bases each). The germline gives CDR1 SQVTM, CDR2 ANQGSEA. The CDR3 has 14 residues. V was clipped by 4 bases and J by 0 bases, with 13 bases between them. CDR3 amino acids: CSVVGSGSSYEQYF. DNA of the CDR3: TGCAGCGTTGTTGGGTCAGGGAGCTCCTACGAGCAGTACTTC.

This clone was seen a handful of times. The V and J genes are TRBV4-1 and TRBJ1-2; weak D call: TRBD1 (5 bases). CDR3 length: 14 residues. The germline gives CDR1 MGHRA, CDR2 YSYEKL. Trimming removed 9 bases from V and 4 bases from J, with 18 bases in between. The CDR3 is CASGDGDGLYGYTF. For the CDR3, the DNA is TGCGCCAGTGGTGATGGGGACGGACTCTATGGCTACACCTTC.

The rearrangement uses TRBV7-6 and TRBJ2-1; 10 nucleotides agree with TRBD2. Germline trimming cut 0 bases from V and 5 bases from J; bases unmatched to any gene: 10. This CDR3 contains 18 residues. Germline CDR1 is SGHVS and CDR2 is FNYEAQ. The CDR3 sequence: CASSLAASGGPPNNEQFF. CDR3 DNA: TGTGCCAGCAGCTTAGCCGCTAGCGGGGGCCCGCCGAACAATGAGCAGTTCTTC.

CDR3 DNA sequence: TGTGCCAGCAATTTAAGGGTGTCCGGGCGGGACGAGCAGTACTTC. Translated: CASNLRVSGRDEQYF. The chain uses TRBV6-1 and TRBJ2-7, with D perhaps matching TRBD2 (5 bases). Trimming stripped 7 bases from V and 5 bases from J, with 21 bases between. Germline lookup yields CDR1 MNHNS and CDR2 SASEGT. The CDR3 has 15 residues.

This clone was recorded once. This chain links TRBV9 with TRBJ1-2, with 10 bases fitting TRBD1. CDR1 is SGDLS and CDR2 is YYNGEE in the germline V gene. The junction had 3 bases not matched to a gene; V was cut back by 6 bases and J by 1 base. This CDR3 region has 14 residues. The CDR3 reads CASTGQGDNYGYTF. CDR3 nucleotide sequence: TGTGCCAGCACCGGACAGGGGGATAACTATGGCTACACCTTC.

The chain couples TRBV7-9 to TRBJ1-3, with D possibly being TRBD1 (6 bases). Deletions cut 6 bases from V and 1 base from J, with 16 bases between. The CDR3 is 16 amino acids. Germline-derived CDR1 and CDR2 are SEHNR and FQNEAQ (reference sequence). The CDR3 DNA reads as TGTGCCAGCAGATACACCCGACAGGAATCTGGAAACACCATATATTTT. Its protein product is CASRYTRQESGNTIYF.